The sample holds a few counts of the clone carrying this TCR beta chain. The antigen remains unidentified. This sample is drawn from a study of cytomegalovirus exposure and HLA in healthy donors. The CDR3 runs to 12 residues. V was pared by 0 bases and J by 5 bases, with 4 bases between. Germline V lookup: CDR1 LGHNA, CDR2 YNFKEQ. 60 Vbeta and 13 Jbeta primers were used in PCR. Assay used: immunoSEQ multiplex PCR; TCRdb lists only in-frame clones, some missing. Among around 140,000 clones, around 10% were seen once, and the ten largest hold less than 2%. Study observations and caveats: Relative to equally common others, HLA-associated TCR beta chains showed greater clonal expansion in a later analysis. The authors assumed roughly uniform sequencing depth across donors for presence/absence analyses. With later analysis, a missense DCLRE1C variant became linked to TCR beta V- and J-gene trimming.

The receptor was isolated from a man over 45 in good health and CMV-seronegative. The J gene is TRBJ2-5, the V gene TRBV4-2; D gene unclear. The sequenced material came from PBMCs. The CDR3 here is CASSQDRETQYF. Written as DNA, the CDR3 is TGTGCCAGCAGCCAAGATCGGGAGACCCAGTACTTC.